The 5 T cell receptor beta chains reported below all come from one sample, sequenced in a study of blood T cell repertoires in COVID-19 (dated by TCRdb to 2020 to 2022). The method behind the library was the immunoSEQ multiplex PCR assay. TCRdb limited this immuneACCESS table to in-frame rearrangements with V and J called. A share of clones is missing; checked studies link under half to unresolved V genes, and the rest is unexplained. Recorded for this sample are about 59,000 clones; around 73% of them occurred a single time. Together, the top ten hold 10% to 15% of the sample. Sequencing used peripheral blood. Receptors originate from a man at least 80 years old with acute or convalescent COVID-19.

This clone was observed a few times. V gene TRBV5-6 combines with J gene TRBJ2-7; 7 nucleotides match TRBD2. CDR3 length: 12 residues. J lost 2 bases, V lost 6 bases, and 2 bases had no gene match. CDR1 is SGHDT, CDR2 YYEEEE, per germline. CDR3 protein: CASTGGTYEQYF. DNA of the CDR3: TGTGCCAGCACCGGGGGGACCTACGAGCAGTACTTC.

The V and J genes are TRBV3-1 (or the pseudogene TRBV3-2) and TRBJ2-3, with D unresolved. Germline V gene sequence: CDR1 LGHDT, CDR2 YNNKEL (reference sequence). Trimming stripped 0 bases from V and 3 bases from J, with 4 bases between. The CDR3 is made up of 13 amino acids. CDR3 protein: CASSQDSTDTQYF. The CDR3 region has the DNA TGTGCCAGCAGCCAAGACTCGACAGATACGCAGTATTTT.

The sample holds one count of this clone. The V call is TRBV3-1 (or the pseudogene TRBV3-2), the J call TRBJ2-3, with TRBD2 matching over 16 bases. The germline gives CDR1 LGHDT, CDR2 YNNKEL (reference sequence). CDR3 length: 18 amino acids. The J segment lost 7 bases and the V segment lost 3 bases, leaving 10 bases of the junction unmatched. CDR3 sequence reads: CASSQSGTSGGVHNTQYF. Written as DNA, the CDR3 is TGTGCCAGCAGCCAGAGTGGGACTAGCGGGGGGGTTCATAATACGCAGTATTTT.

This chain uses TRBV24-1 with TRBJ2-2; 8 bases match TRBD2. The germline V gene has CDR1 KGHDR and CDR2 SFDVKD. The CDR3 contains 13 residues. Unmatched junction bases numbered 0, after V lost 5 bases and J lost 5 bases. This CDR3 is CATSGLATGELFF. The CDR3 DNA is TGTGCCACCAGTGGACTAGCGACCGGGGAGCTGTTTTTT.

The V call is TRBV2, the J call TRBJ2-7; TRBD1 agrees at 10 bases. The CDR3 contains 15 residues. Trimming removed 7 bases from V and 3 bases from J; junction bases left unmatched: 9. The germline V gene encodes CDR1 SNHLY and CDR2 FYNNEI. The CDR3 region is CASTKGQGQIYEQYF. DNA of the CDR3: TGTGCCAGCACCAAGGGACAGGGGCAAATCTACGAGCAGTACTTC.